These 23 T cell receptor beta chains originate from one sample sequenced in a study of T cell responses to AZD1222 COVID-19 vaccine. Assay used: immunoSEQ multiplex PCR; TCRdb lists only in-frame clones, some missing. The profile shows 150,000 to 200,000 clones, around 92% of them singletons. The sequences come from peripheral blood, collected 28 days after the second AZD1222 dose. The receptors shown here come from an adult who received the AZD1222 COVID-19 vaccine.

The chain couples TRBV6-5 to TRBJ2-3; 7 bases line up with TRBD2. After removal of 5 bases from V and 1 base from J, the junction contained 6 bases not matched to a gene. CDR1 MNHEY and CDR2 SVGAGI come from the germline V gene. The CDR3 is made up of 15 amino acids. CDR3: CASSQTSWGTDTQYF. The CDR3 bases are TGTGCCAGCAGTCAGACTAGCTGGGGCACAGATACGCAGTATTTT.

V usage is TRBV9 and J usage is TRBJ2-1, with 10 bases matching TRBD1. The V segment lost 3 bases and the J segment 5 bases; nucleotides outside the gene matches: 2. Germline V lookup: CDR1 SGDLS, CDR2 YYNGEE. The CDR3 extends over 14 amino acids. This chain's CDR3 is CASSEDRGNNEQFF. CDR3 nucleotides: TGTGCCAGCAGCGAGGACAGGGGGAACAATGAGCAGTTCTTC.

The chain employs TRBV13 and TRBJ1-1, with 9 bases fitting TRBD1. V lost 0 bases and J lost 2; bases outside the gene matches: 1. This CDR3 contains 15 residues. In germline, CDR1 is PRHDT, CDR2 FYEKMQ (reference sequence). The CDR3 loop is CASSLGQGANTEAFF. The CDR3 bases are TGTGCCAGCAGCTTAGGACAGGGGGCAAACACTGAAGCTTTCTTT.

This clone was recorded only once. Here the CDR3 DNA reads TGTGCCACCAGCTCAGGACTTATTCAGCCCCAGCATTTT. Encoded protein: CATSSGLIQPQHF. This rearrangement joins TRBV15 to TRBJ1-5; D unresolved. The CDR3 totals 13 residues. CDR1 and CDR2 (germline): LNHNV, YYDKDF (reference sequence). V was clipped by 5 bases and J by 6 bases, with 11 bases between them.

The chain uses TRBV5-4 and TRBJ1-2; TRBD1 matches at 10 bases. CDR1 and CDR2 from the germline V gene are SGHNT and YYREEE (reference sequence). The CDR3 runs to 15 residues. V dropped 0 bases and J dropped 4; count of bases not matched to a gene: 3. DNA for the CDR3: TGTGCCAGCAGCTTGGTGGGGGACAGGGGCTATGGCTACACCTTC. It yields the protein CASSLVGDRGYGYTF. The variable domain in full, completed from reference TRBV5-4 and TRBJ1-2, reads ETGVTQSPTHLIKTRGQQVTLRCSSQSGHNTVSWYQQALGQGPQFIFQYYREEENGRGNFPPRFSGLQFPNYSSELNVNALELDDSALYLCASSLVGDRGYGYTFGSGTRLTVV.

The chain joins TRBV6-5 to TRBJ1-5, with TRBD1 identical over 7 bases. Germline lookup yields CDR1 MNHEY and CDR2 SVGAGI. The length of the CDR3 is 13 residues. The V and J ends lost 4 bases and 4 bases, in that order; junction bases with no gene match: 1. The CDR3 protein is CASSWDRNQPQHF. CDR3 coding DNA: TGTGCCAGCAGTTGGGACAGAAATCAGCCCCAGCATTTT.

This chain connects TRBV6-5 to TRBJ1-2; 9 bases fit TRBD1. The CDR3 sequence is 15 residues long. Germline V gene sequence: CDR1 MNHEY, CDR2 SVGAGI. After removal of 6 bases from V and 4 bases from J, the junction contained 9 bases not matched to a gene. Written as DNA, the CDR3 is TGTGCCAGCAGCCGAGAGGACAGGGGATTCTATGGCTACACCTTC. This encodes CASSREDRGFYGYTF.

The CDR3, as DNA: TGTGCCAGCAGCCGGGGACAGGCGGGTGGCTACACCTTC. Its protein is CASSRGQAGGYTF. The chain links TRBV7-9 to TRBJ1-2, with 8 bases lining up with TRBD1. The CDR3 extends over 13 amino acids. Per the germline V gene, CDR1 is SEHNR and CDR2 is FQNEAQ (reference sequence). The V segment lost 5 bases and the J segment 7 bases; nucleotides outside the gene matches: 6. The whole variable domain, remainder taken from reference TRBV7-9 and TRBJ1-2, is DTGVSQNPRHKITKRGQNVTFRCDPISEHNRLYWYRQTLGQGPEFLTYFQNEAQLEKSRLLSDRFSAERPKGSFSTLEIQRTEQGDSAMYLCASSRGQAGGYTFGSGTRLTVV.

Written as DNA, the CDR3 is TGTGCCAGCAGCCCCACAGTCAATCCATCTTATGGCTACACCTTC. Translating it yields CASSPTVNPSYGYTF. The chain links TRBV2 to TRBJ1-2; D is ambiguous. Germline V CDR1 and CDR2: SNHLY, FYNNEI. Trimming took 6 bases from V and 5 from J, leaving 19 bases between them. This CDR3 has 15 amino acids.

On this clone: The CDR3 carries no conserved terminal phenylalanine or tryptophan, so it likely arises from a read error. No DNA is shown, since the ends of the CDR3 on it are uncertain; the CDR3 is the one TCRdb lists. J is TRBJ1-1 and V is TRBV21-1. TRBV21-1 is a documented pseudogene. Both ends counted, the CDR3 spans 11 residues. CDR3 sequence reads: CASSKVVEGPR.

The rearrangement links TRBV3-1 (or the pseudogene TRBV3-2) to TRBJ1-3; D is uncertain. The CDR3 has 15 amino acids. CDR1 is LGHDT, CDR2 YNNKEL, per germline (reference sequence). The V end was cut by 1 base, the J end by 0 bases, with 7 bases between. The CDR3 DNA sequence: TGTGCCAGCAGCCAAGGAATGGGCTCTGGAAACACCATATATTTT. As protein: CASSQGMGSGNTIYF.

This clone was seen just once. The rearrangement joins TRBV5-1 to TRBJ1-1; D is possibly TRBD1 (6 bases). V lost 9 bases and J 0 bases, leaving 15 bases between the germline ends. Germline loops: CDR1 SGHRS, CDR2 YFSETQ. The CDR3 covers 14 residues. The CDR3 DNA sequence: TGCGCCACCGCAAACAGGGCAATGAACACTGAAGCTTTCTTT. This translates into CATANRAMNTEAFF.

The V call is TRBV5-1, the J call TRBJ1-4; D is uncertain. This CDR3 has 14 amino acids. Per germline, CDR1 SGHRS and CDR2 YFSETQ. With 4 bases removed from V and 0 bases from J, the gap between germline ends came to 7 bases. CDR3 loop: CASSPRATNEKLFF. The CDR3 DNA is TGCGCCAGCAGCCCGCGAGCAACTAATGAAAAACTGTTTTTT.

The genes are TRBV5-1 and TRBJ1-6, with TRBD1 matching 8 bases. Unmatched junction bases numbered 8, after V lost 6 bases and J lost 9 bases. This CDR3 region has 14 residues. Germline CDR1 is SGHRS and CDR2 is YFSETQ. This CDR3 reads CASKTGDHGSPLHF. CDR3 bases: TGCGCCAGCAAGACAGGGGATCATGGTTCACCCCTCCACTTT.

The chain recombines TRBV3-1 (or the pseudogene TRBV3-2) with TRBJ1-2, with TRBD1 identical over 10 bases. Germline V lookup: CDR1 LGHDT, CDR2 YNNKEL (reference sequence). The CDR3 sequence is 16 residues long. Unmatched junction bases numbered 8, after V lost 3 bases and J lost 4 bases. Written as DNA, the CDR3 is TGTGCCAGCAGCCAGCCCTCGGGACAGGGGACCTATGGCTACACCTTC. Encoded protein: CASSQPSGQGTYGYTF.

V is TRBV3-1 (or the pseudogene TRBV3-2) and J is TRBJ2-7; no definite D call. The CDR3 loop spans 13 amino acids. V was pared by 3 bases and J by 0 bases, with 6 bases between. The germline CDR1 and CDR2 sequences are LGHDT and YNNKEL (reference sequence). The CDR3 region is CASSQAHSYEQYF. The DNA of the CDR3 is TGTGCCAGCAGCCAGGCTCACTCCTACGAGCAGTACTTC.

The chain uses TRBV2 and TRBJ2-2; 9 bases agree with TRBD1. The junction had 6 bases not matched to a gene; V was cut back by 5 bases and J by 5 bases. CDR3 size: 15 residues. Germline-derived CDR1 and CDR2 are SNHLY and FYNNEI. The CDR3 here is CASSRGQGLTGELFF. The CDR3 DNA sequence: TGTGCCAGCAGTCGGGGACAGGGATTAACCGGGGAGCTGTTTTTT.

The V gene is TRBV5-4, the J gene TRBJ2-1; 15 nucleotides agree with TRBD2. The CDR3 contains 16 residues. Germline V gene data show CDR1 as SGHNT and CDR2 as YYREEE (reference sequence). The V segment lost 4 bases and the J segment 8 bases; nucleotides outside the gene matches: 7. CDR3 residues: CASSPKGLAGGDEQFF. CDR3 coding DNA: TGTGCCAGCAGCCCAAAGGGACTAGCGGGGGGCGATGAGCAGTTCTTC.

The rearrangement uses TRBV6-1 and TRBJ1-3; D ambiguous. The germline V gene has CDR1 MNHNS and CDR2 SASEGT. This CDR3 comprises 15 residues. The V end lost 1 base, the J end lost 0 bases, and 7 bases lay between the germline ends. The CDR3 here is CASSEGAGSGNTIYF. In nucleotides, the CDR3 is TGTGCCAGCAGTGAAGGTGCAGGCTCTGGAAACACCATATATTTT.

This rearrangement joins TRBV10-3 to TRBJ1-1; D gene unclear. CDR1 ENHRY and CDR2 SYGVKD come from the germline V gene. The length of the CDR3 is 14 residues. Trimming pared 4 bases from V and 0 bases from J, leaving 9 bases between. CDR3 sequence (DNA): TGTGCCATCAGTGGCTCTACAATGAACACTGAAGCTTTCTTT. It yields the protein CAISGSTMNTEAFF.

This clone was recorded a few times. The chain has TRBV7-8 and TRBJ2-2; unclear D gene. Trimming took 4 bases from V and 4 from J, leaving 7 bases between them. Looked up from germline, CDR1 is SGHVS and CDR2 is FQNEAQ. The CDR3 is 13 amino acids. As DNA, the CDR3 is TGTGCCAGCAGCTCTACAGTCACCGGGGAGCTGTTTTTT. Protein: CASSSTVTGELFF.

This chain links TRBV19 with TRBJ2-2, with D possibly TRBD1 on 5 matching bases. CDR1 LNHDA and CDR2 SQIVND come from the germline V gene (reference sequence). CDR3 size: 13 residues. V lost 2 bases and J lost 4, with 5 bases in between. CDR3 DNA: TGTGCCAGTAGTATAAGGGGCACCGGGGAGCTGTTTTTT. It yields the protein CASSIRGTGELFF.

V usage is TRBV12-5 and J usage is TRBJ2-1; D not certain. Per germline, CDR1 LGHNT and CDR2 FRNRAP. V lost 2 bases to trimming and J lost 4 bases, with 18 bases between them. The CDR3 has 17 amino acids. The CDR3 bases are TGTGCTAGTGGTTTGCCCCTGGGCAGGCGTTCTTACAATGAGCAGTTCTTC. This translates into CASGLPLGRRSYNEQFF.